Here is one TCR beta chain with its context. This receptor's antigen is unknown. No clone much larger than this one lies a single base away; base qualities are absent. From each donor, a single peripheral blood sample of around 120 mL on average was drawn into heparinised tubes. Using a panel that included CD45RO, CCR7, CD25, CD127, CD95 and CD27, naive, central memory, regulatory and stem cell-like memory CD4+ T cells were sorted on a BD FACSAria II. All sorted populations exceeded 95% purity. Right away, PBMCs were isolated by Lymphoprep density gradient centrifugation and were stained directly, with no culture step. To minimize batch effects, samples were stained and sorted in pairs, one healthy donor with one patient per experiment. Including the terminal cysteine and phenylalanine, the CDR3 comprises 15 residues. The sequence is cut down to CDR3 DNA, 45 bases in frame from base 1. CDR1 and CDR2, looked up from the germline V gene, are SGHDT and YYEEEE. V drops 4 bases and J drops 5 bases, leaving 18 bases in between.

This record comes from a study of beta chain features in type 1 diabetes (dated by TCRdb to between 2017 and 2018). Regarding the research as a whole: Mean age, gender distribution, total cell number and subset yield did not differ between patients and healthy donors. Across all samples, some 99 million sorted cells were examined, and cell number per subset correlated strongly with RNA yield. The study compared TCRB repertoires of sorted circulating CD4+ T cell subsets between recently diagnosed type 1 diabetes patients and matched healthy donors. Whereas all 28 donors provided naive and central memory subsets, regulatory and stem cell-like memory subsets were isolated from just 8 patients and about 8 healthy donors. General findings and caveats noted by the study authors: Fewer insertions and more nucleotide deletions at VDJ recombination sites were observed in patients with type 1 diabetes, implying thymic rearrangement abnormalities. Sequencing cDNA rather than genomic DNA could over-represent highly expressing activated cells, although activation and CD3 levels did not differ between groups. PCR might favor shorter templates, but patient and control samples were amplified and corrected together, so any skew would affect both groups equally. HLA sub-analyses involved small numbers of individuals, so any influence of HLA type on TCRB rearrangement remained unresolved. Naive, central memory and regulatory TCRB repertoires appeared to be more alike among patients than among healthy donors. In all four CD4+ subsets, TCRB CDR3 length was moderately but significantly shorter in type 1 diabetes patients.

The High Capacity cDNA Reverse Transcription Kit was used to reverse transcribe all of the isolated RNA, meaning that expressed TCRB transcripts were what got sequenced. Deep immunoSEQ sequencing was performed on naive, central memory and regulatory T cell samples, with an average of roughly 3.6 million total reads per sample. Sorted cells were lysed in RLT buffer, and RNA was extracted using DNase-treated RNeasy Micro or Mini kits according to cell number. Each cell subset was processed on its own to prevent cross-contamination, while patient and healthy donor samples were processed together. Using the immunoSEQ multiplex PCR, TCRB sequences were amplified from cDNA into 87-bp fragments spanning the CDR3 region. Sequencing of the amplicons was done on the Illumina HiSeq platform. The authors processed their data as follows. Synthetic template baselines were used to correct PCR bias computationally, reads within Hamming distance 2 were collapsed together, and singletons that could not be merged were discarded. By aligning reads against IMGT, V, D and J genes, CDR3 length, and insertions or deletions at six rearrangement sites were assigned. Within each subset, clonotype counts were normalized to the number of sorted cells before true diversity and Gini coefficients were calculated with the tcR R package. The overlap coefficient, calculated on TCRB nucleotide sequences, was used to quantify repertoire sharing. What TCRdb holds here is the immuneACCESS table cut down to in-frame rearrangements. Part of the clones is not present; checked against another copy, under half of the missing clones reflect an unresolved V gene, and the others are unexplained. That table gives V, J and clone size, and the DNA gave D and trimming. The sample profile shows about 150,000 clones; under 9.5% of them were found once. In total, the top ten clones hold 0.5% to 0.55% of the sample.

This receptor was identified in a man aged 18 to 30 with type 1 diabetes. The sequenced sample consisted of central memory CD4+ T cells from blood. The rearranged segments are TRBV5-6 and TRBJ2-5; too little of a D gene remains to name it. The DNA reads as follows: TGTGCCAGCAGCACTAAGGCGGTGGGTTCGGAGACCCAGTACTTC. Its protein product is CASSTKAVGSETQYF.